The 20 T cell receptor beta chains in this list originate from one sample, sequenced in a study of beta chain features in type 1 diabetes. Isolated RNA was reverse transcribed in full, so expressed TCRB transcripts were sequenced. TCRdb keeps only in-frame clones here, not all; method: immunoSEQ multiplex PCR. The data contain roughly 140,000 clones, around 10% of them singletons. The sample comprised central memory CD4+ T cells from blood. All receptors come from a man aged 18 to 29 in good health.

V gene TRBV4-3 combines with J gene TRBJ2-2, with a possible D match to TRBD2 (6 bases). Trimming pared 0 bases from V and 5 bases from J, leaving 13 bases between. The CDR3 totals 16 residues. The germline CDR1 and CDR2 sequences are LGHNA and YSLEER. The chain's CDR3 is CASSQEYMGGTGELFF. CDR3 nucleotide sequence: TGCGCCAGCAGCCAAGAGTACATGGGGGGAACCGGGGAGCTGTTTTTT.

Only a few counts were recorded for this clone. The J gene is TRBJ2-1, the V gene TRBV7-9, with a possible D match to TRBD1 (7 bases). Trimming cost V 3 bases and J 8 bases, with 14 bases left between them. This CDR3 has 14 amino acids. CDR1 is SEHNR, CDR2 FQNEAQ, per germline (reference sequence). The CDR3 bases are TGTGCCAGCAGCTTGGGAGGACAGGTCTATGAGCAGTTCTTC. Encoded protein: CASSLGGQVYEQFF.

The chain links TRBV28 to TRBJ2-7, with TRBD1 matching over 10 bases. The CDR3 sequence is 14 residues long. Unmatched junction bases numbered 3, after V lost 6 bases and J lost 1 base. Germline V CDR1 and CDR2: MDHEN, SYDVKM. CDR3 region: CASRDRGSSYEQYF. The CDR3 DNA reads TGTGCCAGCAGGGACAGGGGGTCTTCCTACGAGCAGTACTTC.

This chain connects TRBV27 to TRBJ2-6, with 8 bases matching TRBD1. V lost 6 bases to trimming and J lost 0 bases; unmatched junction nucleotides: 4. CDR3 length: 16 residues. Germline V gene sequence: CDR1 MNHEY, CDR2 SMNVEV (reference sequence). The CDR3 protein is CASRGTGTSGANVLTF. The DNA for the CDR3 is TGTGCCAGCAGGGGGACAGGTACCTCTGGGGCCAACGTCCTGACTTTC.

The chain couples TRBV7-9 to TRBJ2-3; 8 positions match TRBD1. J lost 4 bases, V lost 5 bases, and 5 bases had no gene match. Per germline, CDR1 SEHNR and CDR2 FQNEAQ (reference sequence). The CDR3 sequence is 14 residues long. The CDR3 loop reads CASSPTGAADTQYF. The CDR3 DNA reads TGTGCCAGCAGCCCGACAGGGGCGGCAGATACGCAGTATTTT.

This clone was found a few times. This sequence joins TRBV11-2 and TRBJ2-1; 9 bases line up with TRBD1. The junction had 5 bases not matched to a gene; V was cut back by 5 bases and J by 3 bases. Germline V CDR1 and CDR2: SGHAT, FQNNGV. This CDR3 has 15 amino acids. CDR3 in amino acids: CASSLGQGNYNEQFF. Here the CDR3 DNA reads TGTGCCAGCAGCCTGGGACAGGGAAACTACAATGAGCAGTTCTTC.

The rearrangement links TRBV5-4 to TRBJ2-3; 9 positions agree with TRBD2. CDR1 and CDR2 (germline): SGHNT, YYREEE (reference sequence). V lost 7 bases, J lost 4 bases, and 19 bases stayed unmatched. This CDR3 is 18 amino acids long. CDR3 DNA: TGTGCCAGCCCGTCTTTGGGGGGCAGCGGGAGGCCGTCAGATACGCAGTATTTT. Its protein is CASPSLGGSGRPSDTQYF.

There are a few counts of this clone. The DNA for the CDR3 is TGTGCCAGCAGCGCGAGAGCGGGAGGGGGCTACAATGAGCAGTTCTTC. Its protein is CASSARAGGGYNEQFF. The rearrangement links TRBV9 to TRBJ2-1; 10 bases match TRBD2. CDR3 length equals 16 residues. Germline loops: CDR1 SGDLS, CDR2 YYNGEE. J lost 3 bases, V lost 3 bases, and 6 bases had no gene match.

This clone was observed a handful of times. The chain uses TRBV13 and TRBJ2-2; no definite D call. The CDR3 contains 16 residues. Trimming pared 2 bases from V and 2 bases from J, leaving 12 bases between. CDR1 and CDR2 (germline): PRHDT, FYEKMQ (reference sequence). DNA of the CDR3: TGTGCCAGCAGCTTAACGGGCGGAGCTAACACCGGGGAGCTGTTTTTT. Its translation: CASSLTGGANTGELFF.

This clone came up many times. The chain couples TRBV7-9 to TRBJ1-2, with 7 nucleotides matching TRBD1. Per germline, CDR1 SEHNR and CDR2 FQNEAQ (reference sequence). CDR3 length equals 14 residues. Germline trimming cut 5 bases from V and 4 bases from J; bases unmatched to any gene: 7. Here the CDR3 DNA reads TGTGCCAGCAGCGGAGGGGGCCCTGGCTATGGCTACACCTTC. As protein: CASSGGGPGYGYTF.

This clone occurred many times. The chain uses TRBV4-1 and TRBJ2-2, with 8 positions matching TRBD1. Germline V gene lookup returns CDR1 MGHRA and CDR2 YSYEKL. The CDR3 runs 16 residues. J lost 7 bases, V lost 4 bases, and 11 bases had no gene match. CDR3: CASSRSRGPTGGELFF. The DNA of the CDR3 is TGCGCCAGCAGCCGATCCAGGGGGCCAACTGGCGGGGAGCTGTTTTTT.

A remark on this clone: A single base separates this from a much larger clone, so it may be a read error. The rearrangement uses TRBV30 and TRBJ1-5; D remains ambiguous. Per the germline V gene, CDR1 is GTSNPN and CDR2 is SVGIG (reference sequence). The CDR3 is 14 amino acids. The germline V and J ends were trimmed by 1 base and 0 bases, with 7 bases remaining between them. The CDR3, as DNA: TGTGCCTGGAGTGGGGCAGTTAGCAATCAGCCCCAGCATTTT. Its protein is CAWSGAVSNQPQHF. Combining the CDR3 with reference TRBV30 and TRBJ1-5 gives the whole variable domain SQTIHQWPATLVQPVGSPLSLECTVEGTSNPNLYWYRQAAGRGLQLLFYSVGIGQISSEVPQNLSASRPQDRQFILSSKKLLLSDSGFYLCAWSGAVSNQPQHFGDGTRLSIL.

This clone turned up a few times. J is TRBJ1-2 and V is TRBV27; 9 bases fit TRBD1. V was clipped by 2 bases and J by 8 bases; unmatched bases: 6. Germline CDR1 and CDR2: MNHEY and SMNVEV (reference sequence). This CDR3 is 14 amino acids long. CDR3 residues: CASSLPGQGWGYTF. The CDR3 DNA reads as TGTGCCAGCAGTTTACCTGGACAGGGGTGGGGCTACACCTTC.

There are a few counts of this clone. The chain joins TRBV14 to TRBJ1-4; D unresolved. This CDR3 region has 15 residues. Looked up from germline, CDR1 is SGHDN and CDR2 is FVKESK. V gave up 5 bases and J gave up 1 base, with 11 bases separating them. The CDR3 bases are TGTGCCAGCAGCTCTCAGTTAGGAACTAATGAAAAACTGTTTTTT. This translates into CASSSQLGTNEKLFF.

This clone was counted between two and nine times. This rearrangement joins TRBV4-3 to TRBJ2-1; 9 bases match TRBD1. The J segment lost 5 bases and the V segment lost 3 bases, leaving 5 bases of the junction unmatched. Germline CDR1 and CDR2: LGHNA and YSLEER. The length of the CDR3 is 15 residues. CDR3 sequence reads: CASSHGDRVNNEQFF. DNA of the CDR3: TGCGCCAGCAGCCACGGGGACAGGGTAAACAATGAGCAGTTCTTC.

This clone was counted a few times. One end of the junction varies from germline; a read error may be responsible. Within the sample, other DNA sequences also encode this same CDR3. J is TRBJ2-1 and V is TRBV29-1; D may be TRBD2 (6 bases). Germline CDR1 is SQVTM and CDR2 is ANQGSEA. The CDR3 consists of 14 residues. CDR3 nucleotides: TGCAGCGGTGATAAAGCGGGCCATTACAATGAACAGTTCTTC. Residues: CSGDKAGHYNEQFF.

CDR3 in DNA: TGTGCCAGCAGCTGGACTAGCGGGAGGTTCCAAGAGACCCAGTACTTC. Protein: CASSWTSGRFQETQYF. The V and J genes are TRBV13 and TRBJ2-5; TRBD2 agrees at 14 bases. The V gene end was trimmed by 4 bases and the J gene end by 1 base; junction bases not matched to a gene: 2. The V gene's germline CDR1 is PRHDT and CDR2 FYEKMQ (reference sequence). The CDR3 has 16 amino acids.

The chain carries TRBV2 and TRBJ1-2, with D unclear. The V gene lost 4 bases and the J gene lost 2 bases, with 8 bases spanning the gap. The germline CDR1 and CDR2 sequences are SNHLY and FYNNEI. The CDR3 runs 13 residues. The CDR3 protein is CASSVSGNYGYTF. Here the CDR3 DNA reads TGTGCCAGCAGTGTTTCGGGGAACTATGGCTACACCTTC.

This clone was detected only a few times. The DNA of the CDR3 is TGTGCCAGCAGCAATTCTGGGGCCGGGGCCAACGTCCTGACTTTC. Protein product: CASSNSGAGANVLTF. The chain employs TRBV28 and TRBJ2-6; possible D gene TRBD1, 5 bases. Trimming removed 6 bases from V and 4 bases from J, with 13 bases in between. This CDR3 contains 15 residues. The germline V gene encodes CDR1 MDHEN and CDR2 SYDVKM.

The table lists this clone with a few counts. V gene TRBV29-1 combines with J gene TRBJ1-3; D remains unclear. CDR1 and CDR2 (germline): SQVTM, ANQGSEA. The CDR3 spans 12 residues. V was pared by 4 bases and J by 3 bases, with 7 bases between. CDR3 DNA: TGCAGCGTTGCGGTGGATGGAAACACCATATATTTT. Translation gives CSVAVDGNTIYF.